This TCR beta chain originates from a study of low-dose radiotherapy and immunotherapy resistance in tumors. Looking at the study overall: Those assigned to Cohort 2 were treated with 1 Gy per fraction every two weeks (13 Gy in total over 26 weeks).

V lost 1 base and J 0 bases, leaving 7 bases between the germline ends. This CDR3 has 14 amino acids. Germline CDR1 SGHRS, CDR2 YFSETQ. First-strand cDNA used TRAV- and TRBV-specific primers, covering alpha and beta chains. TCRs underwent roughly 19 PCR cycles of amplification with a constant-region primer and V-primer adapter. Using its own MiXCR run on the reads, TCRdb lists one record per CDR3 protein. The sample has some 94,000 distinct CDR3 sequences, 20% to 25% seen once. Described time point: after trial treatment. Stated treatment: LDRT plus nivolumab, ipilimumab, low-dose cyclophosphamide and aspirin (RACIN trial). Donors, who were enrolled in a single-arm phase I dose-escalation trial, received nivolumab, ipilimumab, aspirin, low-dose cyclophosphamide and low-dose radiotherapy. The table lists this clonotype with many counts.

The specimen comprised PBMCs, sampled after low-dose radiotherapy plus immunotherapy. The receptor comes from a female donor with ovarian cancer. J is TRBJ2-5 and V is TRBV5-1; tentatively, D is TRBD1 or TRBD2 (5 bases each). CDR3 amino acids: CASSLMGDQETQYF. In DNA form, the CDR3 reads TGCGCCAGCAGCTTGATGGGGGACCAAGAGACCCAGTACTTC. The whole variable domain, remainder taken from reference TRBV5-1 and TRBJ2-5, is KAGVTQTPRYLIKTRGQQVTLSCSPISGHRSVSWYQQTPGQGLQFLFEYFSETQRNKGNFPGRFSGRQFSNSRSEMNVSTLELGDSALYLCASSLMGDQETQYFGPGTRLLVL.